This T cell receptor (beta chain) was captured by sequencing in a study of cytomegalovirus exposure and HLA in healthy donors. Study information: T cells numbering about 180 million yielded 100 million to 120 million unique TCR beta sequences in an earlier analysis. There were some 410 genotyped donors. Of these, about 81% fell in the genetic ancestry cluster associated with self-reported Caucasian donors.

V lost 6 bases and J lost 1, with 13 bases in between. This CDR3 is built from 15 residues. CDR1 and CDR2 from the germline V gene are MNHEY and SVGAGI. Healthy people donating bone marrow made up the donors. This PCR relied on a set of 60 Vbeta primers and 13 Jbeta primers. The method was immunoSEQ multiplex PCR; TCRdb's version includes in-frame clones alone and lacks a portion of them. The table has some 150,000 clones, less than 80% seen once. Sequencing was done on a sample of PBMCs. The chain carries TRBV6-5 and TRBJ1-3; D is possibly TRBD1 (5 bases). The TCR originated in a female donor in good health and CMV-seropositive. CDR3 loop: CASRRQSLSGNTIYF. The CDR3 DNA follows: TGTGCCAGCAGAAGACAGTCCCTATCTGGAAACACCATATATTTT.